This TCR beta chain was captured by sequencing in a study of blood T cell repertoires in COVID-19. The overall study: The samples span acute and convalescent COVID-19 from the United States, Italy and Spain. The analysed material was cDNA or gDNA that came from T cells, B-cell-depleted T cells, or PBMCs.

Original analysis: Estimation of nucleated cell counts relied on the amplification of reference gene primers. The table came from immunoSEQ multiplex PCR; TCRdb's copy has only in-frame clones and leaves some out. Clone size and V and J calls were adopted from that table, with D and trimming inferred from the DNA. This table has under 500,000 clones, about 90% appearing once. Participants' own reports of clinical history determined their cohort assignment. Germline V gene data show CDR1 as LGHDT and CDR2 as YNNKEL (reference sequence). The CDR3 spans 13 residues. The V and J ends lost 0 bases and 4 bases respectively, with 6 bases between them.

The chain has TRBV3-1 (or the pseudogene TRBV3-2) and TRBJ1-1; unclear D gene. The clonotype originates from a woman between 18 and 30 years old with acute COVID-19. Sequences were obtained from PBMCs or T cells enriched from blood (not recorded which). The CDR3 sequence is CASSQDWSTEAFF. CDR3 DNA: TGTGCCAGCAGCCAAGATTGGAGCACTGAAGCTTTCTTT.